This TCR beta chain was captured by sequencing in a study of blood T cell repertoires in COVID-19. Study overall: There were acute and convalescent COVID-19 samples, and they came from the United States, Italy and Spain. The analysed material was cDNA or gDNA that came from T cells, B-cell-depleted T cells, or PBMCs.

Details on this clone: Other DNA sequences of this sample code for an identical CDR3.

This CDR3 is built from 15 residues. Trimming took off 0 bases at V and 4 bases at J, with 9 bases between the two ends. Germline loops: CDR1 LGHNA, CDR2 YSLEER. The protocol was immunoSEQ multiplex PCR, while the TCRdb copy is restricted to in-frame clones and leaves out a portion. This sample yields about 200,000 clones, of which 85% to 90% are seen a single time; around 2.2% belongs to the top ten. The sequenced material came from peripheral blood. The receptor was isolated from a woman aged 50 to 60 with acute or convalescent COVID-19. The chain recombines TRBV4-3 with TRBJ1-4; a weak D match, TRBD1 (5 bases). The CDR3 coding sequence is TGCGCCAGCAGCCAAGAAGGGCAGGGTAATGAAAAACTGTTTTTT. It encodes CASSQEGQGNEKLFF.